The T cell receptor (beta chain) under discussion was sequenced for a study of blood T cell repertoires in COVID-19. On the study more broadly: Researchers got acute and convalescent COVID-19 samples from the United States, Italy and Spain. Sources were T cells, B-cell-depleted T cells, or PBMCs; the material itself was cDNA or gDNA.

Authors' analysis steps: Using reference gene primer amplification, nucleated cell counts were estimated. Libraries were prepared by immunoSEQ multiplex PCR; TCRdb keeps only in-frame clonotypes and omits some of them. V and J calls plus clone size are reproduced from that table; the DNA served to infer D and trimming. The table has over 85,000 clones, approximately 88% seen once. Germline V gives CDR1 KGHSH, CDR2 LQKENI. Trimming cost V 2 bases and J 6 bases, with 7 bases left between them. This CDR3 contains 13 residues. This TCR was recovered from a human donor in a cohort sampled during active COVID-19. The sequencing input was peripheral blood. This sequence joins TRBV18 and TRBJ2-2; the D is unclear. The CDR3 nucleotides are TGTGCCAGCTCACCAAGCTCCGCCGGGGAGCTGTTTTTT. Translating gives CASSPSSAGELFF.